This is a list of T cell receptor beta chains from one sample in a study of cytomegalovirus exposure and HLA in healthy donors. This table comes from immunoSEQ multiplex PCR, and its TCRdb copy is limited to in-frame clones, with some not included. The sample has around 120,000 clones, around 77% seen once. Sequenced material: PBMCs. The receptor set was obtained from a woman aged 45-60 years in good health and CMV-seronegative. The CDR3 runs from the conserved cysteine through the conserved F or W. Each record gives: D gene, J gene, V gene, clone size, CDR3 DNA, CDR3 protein. A D gene is named only where the DNA matches it firmly. Where a row states a size, it is once, few, many or the class of an expanded clone; other rows omit it.

TRBD2	TRBJ2-3	TRBV5-4	-	TGTGCCAGCAGCTTGGAAAGCGGGAGGCGCAGCACAGATACGCAGTATTTT	CASSLESGRRSTDTQYF
-	TRBJ2-7	TRBV19	-	TGTGCCAGTAGTATAGAAGCGGGCTACGAGCAGTACTTC	CASSIEAGYEQYF
-	TRBJ2-1	TRBV5-6	-	TGTGCCAGCAAAAGTAGGGGAACACTCAATGAGCAGTTCTTC	CASKSRGTLNEQFF
-	TRBJ1-2	TRBV10-3	-	TGTGCCATCAGTGATACTACTAACTATGGCTACACCTTC	CAISDTTNYGYTF
-	TRBJ2-5	TRBV7-9	once	TGTGCCAGCAGCGTGACAGGACAGGAGGGTCGTAAGACCCAGTACTTC	CASSVTGQEGRKTQYF
-	TRBJ1-1	TRBV6-4	few	TGTGCCAGCAGTGACGAGGTGAACACTGAAGCTTTCTTT	CASSDEVNTEAFF
-	TRBJ1-2	TRBV7-9	-	TGTGCCAGCAGCTTACCCCCCTTCGAGACAGGCCTCGACTATGGCTACACCTTC	CASSLPPFETGLDYGYTF
TRBD2	TRBJ2-5	TRBV11-2	-	TGTGCCAGCAGCCAGGGACTAGCGGGAGGGGAGACCCAGTACTTC	CASSQGLAGGETQYF
-	TRBJ1-2	TRBV28	-	TGTGCCAGCAGTGAGGCCGGGGGGTCGTATGGCTACACCTTC	CASSEAGGSYGYTF
-	TRBJ1-5	TRBV30	-	TGTGCCTGGGCCTCCCCCGGGGGGCTCGGGCAGCCCCAGCATTTT	CAWASPGGLGQPQHF
-	TRBJ1-3	TRBV4-3	-	TGCGCCAGCAGCCAAGAATCGCACGGTGGAAACACCATATATTTT	CASSQESHGGNTIYF
-	TRBJ1-2	TRBV7-2	-	TGTGCCAGCACCCCACCGGGGGTGGACTATGGCTACACCTTC	CASTPPGVDYGYTF
TRBD2	TRBJ2-1	TRBV5-4	-	TGTGCCAGCAGCCCCGAGGGACTACTCGACAATGAGCAGTTCTTC	CASSPEGLLDNEQFF
-	TRBJ2-7	TRBV28	-	TGTGCCAGCAGCTATACAGGGACACCCTACGAGCAGTACTTC	CASSYTGTPYEQYF
-	TRBJ1-2	TRBV2	-	TGTGCCAGCTACAACAGGGTCGAGGGCTACACCTTC	CASYNRVEGYTF
TRBD1	TRBJ2-1	TRBV7-2	once	TGTGCCAGCAGCCGACAGGGCACAAGCTCCTACAATGAGCAGTTCTTC	CASSRQGTSSYNEQFF
TRBD2	TRBJ2-2	TRBV4-2	-	TGTGCCAGCAGCCAACTCCGGCTGGGGGAGAGCGGGAGTGGCACCGGGGAGCTGTTTTTT	CASSQLRLGESGSGTGELFF
-	TRBJ2-3	TRBV5-1	once	TGCGCCAGCAGCTTCGATAGCCGGACAGATACGCAGTATTTT	CASSFDSRTDTQYF
TRBD1	TRBJ1-1	TRBV5-6	-	TGTGCCAGCACAAAGTCGACAGGGGACTACACTGAAGCTTTCTTT	CASTKSTGDYTEAFF
-	TRBJ2-2	TRBV7-2	once	TGTGCCAGCAGCGCACCACCTAGCGGGGAGCTGTTTTTT	CASSAPPSGELFF
TRBD1	TRBJ1-5	TRBV15	-	TGTGCCACCAGCAGAGGGACAGGGGGCAATCAGCCCCAGCATTTT	CATSRGTGGNQPQHF
-	TRBJ2-5	TRBV30	-	TGTGCCTGGAACGGGGGAGGAGAGACCCAGTACTTC	CAWNGGGETQYF
TRBD2	TRBJ2-7	TRBV27	-	TGTGCCAGCAGTTCAGGCGGGACTATCGTCTACGAGCAGTACTTC	CASSSGGTIVYEQYF
-	TRBJ1-5	TRBV7-8	-	TGTGCCAGCAGCTTACGGGGGCCCCAGCATTTT	CASSLRGPQHF
-	TRBJ1-5	TRBV9	-	-	CASSVAAGSNQPQNF
-	TRBJ1-5	TRBV28	few	TGTGCCAGCAGCCCCTCGTATAGCAATCAGCCCCAGCATTTT	CASSPSYSNQPQHF
-	TRBJ2-1	TRBV6-4	once	TGTGCCAGCACGCGGGACCCAGGGAGCCACGATGAGCAGTTCTTC	CASTRDPGSHDEQFF